This T cell receptor (beta chain) was captured in a study of shared clonotypes between healthy human individuals (dated by TCRdb to about 2020). Describing the broader study: Three men and a couple of women, aged 18 to 49 years, made up the cohort. Each donor's leukapheresis produced roughly between roughly 0.85 and 9 billion PBMCs. To increase sequencing depth and limit assay-specific biases, TCR repertoire library preparation and sequencing were carried out by different laboratories using diverse techniques. For each donor, CD4 naive and CD4 memory were each given three plates, CD8 naive was given two plates, and CD8 memory was given one plate. To estimate repertoire size and how much clonotype sharing occurs between individuals, the study deeply sequenced the blood TCR repertoires of 5 or 6 healthy adults.

The donors were healthy, HIV-negative adults with no recently reported acute infections or vaccinations. All donors were Caucasian adults living in Nashville, Tennessee, USA. CD8 memory samples combined magnetically selected CD45RO+ cells with CCR7-negative CD45RA+ effector memory (TemRA) cells. Blood was obtained by leukapheresis, after which PBMCs were separated by Ficoll-Histopaque density gradient centrifugation and cryopreserved in liquid nitrogen vapor phase. Purity and quantity of every magnetically sorted T cell population were checked by analytical flow cytometry. From each sorted fraction, genomic DNA was isolated and quantified by UV absorbance on a Nanodrop 2000c. Remarks on this clone: The antigen this receptor binds is unknown. No base quality information exists; no much larger clone differs at one position.

TCR CDR3 regions were amplified from genomic DNA by multiplex PCR using the deep immunoSEQ assay. Extracted genomic DNA from each cell subset was spread evenly across all wells of several immunoSEQ 96-well plates, with each plate serving as a replicate. For sorted subsets, roughly 0.2 ug genomic DNA, equal to 30,000 or so T cell genomes, was loaded into each replicate PCR. The purified libraries were quantified using a Qubit 3.0 fluorometer, sized with a Bioanalyzer 2100, and then quantified again using the KAPA Library Quantification kit. Each immunoSEQ 96-well plate was sequenced on its own single-read 150-cycle Illumina NextSeq 550 flow cell. Concerning the study's data processing: Because the immunoSEQ output held only junctional sequences and lacked quality scores, the filtering could not match the filtering applied to full-length reads. To assign V/J genes and CDR3, sequences were annotated against IMGT germline references using PyIR, a Python wrapper for IgBLAST v1.9. Reads were removed for weak V/J assignments (E-value above 1e-6), missing CDR3, stop codons, out-of-frame junctions, or ambiguous translated residues. V3J clonotypes were defined as sequences sharing the same inferred V gene, J gene, and CDR3 amino acid sequence. The percentage overlap between two repertoires was calculated by dividing the number of shared unique clonotypes by the size of the smaller repertoire. Repertoire richness was assessed with RTK rarefaction, the Chao1 estimator, and Recon v2.1 estimates of unobserved clonotypes. For all TCRbeta clonotypes obtained by the gDNA method from four donors, generation probabilities were computed with OLGA. TCRdb retrieved this table from immuneACCESS and kept in-frame rearrangements only. Not all clones are present; in checked studies, unresolved V genes account for under half, and no reason is known for the remainder. V and J calls and clone size are as listed in that table; D and trimming were resolved from the DNA. The sample records roughly 400,000 clones, just over 95% of which are singletons. Of the sample, 0.25% to 0.35% is held by the ten largest clones.

The CDR3, from cysteine to phenylalanine, totals 17 residues. The only DNA kept is the CDR3, 51 bases in frame from the first base. Trimming leaves V shorter by 7 bases and J shorter by 6 bases, with the junction holding 16 bases beyond the gene matches. As encoded in the germline V gene (reference sequence), CDR1 is MNHEY while CDR2 is SMNVEV. The investigation overall reported the following: Sampling was restricted to blood, and TCR repertoires in tissues likely differ from the TCR repertoires found in blood. Rarefaction of sorted-subset datasets indicated incomplete sequencing despite the large sequencing depth. Based on pairwise subsampling, the degree of clonotype sharing among donors was expected to be affected by sequencing depth. Clonotypes shared by all four sorted-subset donors showed higher generation probabilities than non-shared clonotypes. Naive subsets generally had larger estimated clonotype richness than memory subsets did. The genetic and exposure-history diversity represented was limited by the small number of donors. Across four donors, approximately 5% of naive CD4, more than 3% of naive CD8, 2% to 2.5% of memory CD4, and approximately 0.4% of memory CD8 clonotypes were shared.

The chain is encoded by TRBV27 joined to TRBJ2-2; 8 bases in between match TRBD2. This TCR was recovered from a man aged 30 to 39 in good health. The sequenced sample consisted of memory CD8+ T cells sorted from blood. Sample cell subset or site, as interpreted from the label and publication: CD45RO+ cells pooled with CCR7-negative TemRA cells. In nucleotides, the sequence is TGTGCCAGCAAGAGTACTCCGGGACTAGTTGTGTCCGGGGAGCTGTTTTTT. It codes for CASKSTPGLVVSGELFF.